What follows are 21 T cell receptor beta chains derived from one specimen sequenced in a study of blood T cell repertoires in COVID-19. Method: immunoSEQ multiplex PCR; TCRdb's copy keeps in-frame clones and lacks some. The sample shows 150,000 or so clones, 70% to 80% of them seen only once. The source material was peripheral blood. These receptors were taken from a woman in her 50s with active or convalescent COVID-19.

In its sample, this clone was seen a few times. V usage is TRBV7-9 and J usage is TRBJ2-3; no definite D call. Germline lookup yields CDR1 SEHNR and CDR2 FQNEAQ (reference sequence). The CDR3 is 15 amino acids. The V end lost 5 bases, the J end lost 1 base, and 13 bases lay between the germline ends. The CDR3 loop is CASSPRLGRTDTQYF. In nucleotides, the CDR3 is TGTGCCAGCAGCCCTCGCCTAGGCCGCACAGATACGCAGTATTTT.

In its sample, this clone was seen a few times. The CDR3 spells CASSYGTNYEQYF. The CDR3 nucleotides are TGTGCCAGCAGTTACGGGACTAACTACGAGCAGTACTTC. The rearrangement uses TRBV6-5 and TRBJ2-7; 7 bases agree with TRBD2. The V segment lost 2 bases and the J segment 3 bases; nucleotides outside the gene matches: 1. This CDR3 has 13 amino acids. Germline-derived CDR1 and CDR2 are MNHEY and SVGAGI.

Concerning this clone: One end of the junction fails to match germline, which may point to a read error. The chain carries TRBV7-2 and TRBJ1-2; 10 bases match TRBD1. Germline CDR1 and CDR2: SGHTA and FQGNSA. The CDR3 runs to 15 residues. The CDR3 coding sequence is TGTGCCAGCAGCATAGCGACAGGGGGCTACTATGGCTACACCTTC. It translates to CASSIATGGYYGYTF.

The rearrangement links TRBV7-8 to TRBJ1-2; no clear D. The CDR3 consists of 14 residues. CDR1 is SGHVS, CDR2 FQNEAQ, per germline. The ends were cut back, 1 base at V and 4 bases at J, with 10 bases in the middle. The CDR3 DNA sequence: TGTGCCAGCAGCTTAGATGCGGGTTCCTATGGCTACACCTTC. This codes for CASSLDAGSYGYTF.

J is TRBJ2-5 and V is TRBV25-1; perhaps TRBD1 as D (5 bases). V gave up 3 bases and J gave up 0 bases, with 8 bases separating them. The CDR3 totals 14 residues. From germline, CDR1 is MGHDK and CDR2 SYGVNS. CDR3 sequence (DNA): TGTGCCAGCAGTGACAGGGTTAACCAAGAGACCCAGTACTTC. Translated, it gives CASSDRVNQETQYF.

This chain uses TRBV7-9 with TRBJ2-1, with 11 bases aligning to TRBD1. The CDR3 consists of 16 residues. Per germline, CDR1 SEHNR and CDR2 FQNEAQ (reference sequence). The V segment lost 4 bases and the J segment 11 bases; nucleotides outside the gene matches: 13. The CDR3 region is CASSSAGTGGLRQQFF. CDR3 sequence (DNA): TGTGCCAGCAGCTCCGCTGGGACAGGGGGACTAAGGCAGCAGTTCTTC.

CDR3 bases: TGTGCCAGTTGCCGGGGGGCCGCAGATGGGTCCGGGGAGCTGTTTTTT. Translation: CASCRGAADGSGELFF. This chain connects TRBV18 to TRBJ2-2; D might be TRBD2 (7 bases). The ends were cut back, 9 bases at V and 6 bases at J, with 23 bases in the middle. Germline V CDR1 and CDR2: KGHSH, LQKENI. There are 16 residues in the CDR3.

The V call is TRBV2, the J call TRBJ2-7; 10 bases fit TRBD1. Germline V gives CDR1 SNHLY, CDR2 FYNNEI. The V gene end was trimmed by 6 bases and the J gene end by 2 bases; junction bases not matched to a gene: 1. This CDR3 region has 13 residues. DNA of the CDR3: TGTGCCAGCAGGGGACAGGGGCCCTACGAGCAGTACTTC. The encoded protein is CASRGQGPYEQYF.

Written as DNA, the CDR3 is TGTGCCAGCAGCTGGACTAAACCTAGCACAGATACGCAGTATTTT. It encodes CASSWTKPSTDTQYF. The V call is TRBV2, the J call TRBJ2-3, with D possibly TRBD2 on 6 matching bases. Trimming removed 6 bases at V and 0 bases at J, with 13 bases between. The V gene's germline CDR1 is SNHLY and CDR2 FYNNEI. The CDR3 has 15 amino acids.

The chain joins TRBV7-3 to TRBJ2-3; the D gene is possibly TRBD2 (7 bases). Looked up from germline, CDR1 is SGHTA and CDR2 is FQGTGA. The CDR3 extends over 14 amino acids. Trimming stripped 5 bases from V and 5 bases from J, with 14 bases between. The CDR3 is CASSPRGARDTQYF. CDR3 nucleotides: TGTGCCAGCAGCCCTCGGGGGGCACGAGATACGCAGTATTTT. The entire variable domain, with the rest obtained from reference TRBV7-3 and TRBJ2-3, is as follows: GAGVSQTPSNKVTEKGKYVELRCDPISGHTALYWYRQSLGQGPEFLIYFQGTGAADDSGLPNDRFFAVRPEGSVSTLKIQRTERGDSAVYLCASSPRGARDTQYFGPGTRLTVL.

The genes are TRBV14 and TRBJ1-1; no reliable D call. Germline V gene data show CDR1 as SGHDN and CDR2 as FVKESK. The CDR3 has 11 residues. V lost 11 bases, J lost 5 bases, and 12 bases lay in between. This CDR3 is CARGSRTEAFF. DNA for the CDR3: TGTGCCCGCGGGAGTCGGACTGAAGCTTTCTTT.

This chain links TRBV27 with TRBJ1-6; 7 nucleotides agree with TRBD1. Germline trimming cut 6 bases from V and 4 bases from J; bases unmatched to any gene: 3. The CDR3 contains 14 residues. The V gene's germline CDR1 is MNHEY and CDR2 SMNVEV (reference sequence). The CDR3 DNA sequence: TGTGCCAGCAGGGGGGACAGTTATAATTCACCCCTCCACTTT. It encodes CASRGDSYNSPLHF.

The table lists this clone with a count of one. The rearrangement links TRBV6-5 to TRBJ2-1; TRBD2 agrees at 12 bases. Germline assignment: CDR1 MNHEY and CDR2 SVGAGI. The length of the CDR3 is 16 residues. J lost 7 bases, V lost 4 bases, and 8 bases had no gene match. The DNA of the CDR3 is TGTGCCAGCAGTTCCGCTCCTAGCGGGAGGGCGAATGAGCAGTTCTTC. Protein product: CASSSAPSGRANEQFF.

V usage is TRBV30 and J usage is TRBJ2-3; 7 positions agree with TRBD1. The CDR3 is 14 amino acids. CDR1 is GTSNPN and CDR2 is SVGIG in the germline V gene (reference sequence). V lost 2 bases, J lost 0 bases, and 2 bases stayed unmatched. CDR3 DNA sequence: TGTGCCTGGAGTAGGGGGCCTAGCACAGATACGCAGTATTTT. Translated: CAWSRGPSTDTQYF.

The rearrangement joins TRBV6-5 to TRBJ1-6; D is possibly TRBD1 (6 bases). V lost 9 bases and J lost 5, with 17 bases in between. This CDR3 spans 15 amino acids. Per germline, CDR1 MNHEY and CDR2 SVGAGI. The DNA of the CDR3 is TGTGCCAGTAGAGACTTAGGACAGAATAATTCACCCCTCCACTTT. Protein: CASRDLGQNNSPLHF.

The J gene is TRBJ1-1, the V gene TRBV19; 8 positions match TRBD1. J lost 4 bases, V lost 5 bases, and 15 bases had no gene match. The CDR3 loop spans 17 amino acids. The germline CDR1 and CDR2 sequences are LNHDA and SQIVND (reference sequence). CDR3 sequence: CASSAGTGDWTSTEAFF. CDR3 bases: TGTGCCAGTAGTGCGGGGACAGGTGATTGGACGAGCACTGAAGCTTTCTTT.

A single count supports this clone. The chain is built from TRBV2 and TRBJ1-2, with D tentatively TRBD1 (5 bases). The CDR3 runs 13 residues. In germline, CDR1 is SNHLY, CDR2 FYNNEI. The V end was cut by 4 bases, the J end by 2 bases, with 8 bases between. CDR3 amino acids: CASSVGPNYGYTF. In nucleotides, the CDR3 is TGTGCCAGCAGTGTGGGGCCGAACTATGGCTACACCTTC.

The J gene is TRBJ1-1, the V gene TRBV7-6; D possibly corresponds to TRBD1 (6 bases). The CDR3 is 12 residues long. From germline, CDR1 is SGHVS and CDR2 FNYEAQ. Trimming stripped 4 bases from V and 8 bases from J, with 11 bases between. The CDR3 region is CASSSRTDEAFF. CDR3 sequence (DNA): TGTGCCAGCAGCTCAAGGACAGACGAAGCTTTCTTT.

CDR3: CASSRRLAGGQETQYF. CDR3 DNA sequence: TGTGCCAGCAGCCGCCGACTAGCGGGAGGACAAGAGACCCAGTACTTC. The V and J genes are TRBV5-4 and TRBJ2-5; 13 bases are shared with TRBD2. V gave up 4 bases and J gave up 2 bases; unmatched junction bases: 5. The CDR3 has 16 residues. Germline V gene data show CDR1 as SGHNT and CDR2 as YYREEE (reference sequence).

This clone was counted between two and nine times. The chain joins TRBV28 to TRBJ2-2; 7 bases fit TRBD2. This CDR3 region has 17 residues. Looked up from germline, CDR1 is MDHEN and CDR2 is SYDVKM. Trimming took 4 bases from V and 4 from J; bases not matched to a gene: 12. CDR3 nucleotides: TGTGCCAGCAGTTACGCCGGCGTGGGGAGGGGCACCGGGGAGCTGTTTTTT. It translates to CASSYAGVGRGTGELFF.

CDR3 DNA sequence: TGCGCCAGCAGCCAAGTTTCAAGCGGGAAAACCGGGGAGCTGTTTTTT. Its protein product is CASSQVSSGKTGELFF. The V gene is TRBV4-3, the J gene TRBJ2-2, with 7 bases lining up with TRBD2. The germline V gene has CDR1 LGHNA and CDR2 YSLEER. The CDR3 is 16 amino acids. Unmatched junction bases numbered 7, after V lost 1 base and J lost 5 bases.